This TCR beta chain was observed in a study of cytotoxic CD8 clonotypes in ibrutinib-treated CLL. The study, taken as a whole, reports: The clonality rise at ibrutinib response reflected private clonotype expansion. Starting clonality was above that of age-matched healthy donors and tracked circulating CD8+ T-cell counts. Sampling of sustained-remission and progressing patients occurred at differing times.

Roughly 2 micrograms of genomic DNA came from cryopreserved PBMCs for TCR beta libraries. Details on this clone: Its antigen is not identified.

Produced via immunoSEQ multiplex PCR; TCRdb's table is partial and in-frame only. The data show 52,000 or so clones, with around four fifths seen just once and about a fifth held by the top ten. The trim removed 5 bases at V and 3 bases at J, leaving 4 bases unmatched. CDR3 length: 16 amino acids. Germline V CDR1 and CDR2: SGHRS, YFSETQ. The sequencing here drew on PBMCs, taken after 24 months of ibrutinib treatment. The TCR sequence derives from a human donor with chronic lymphocytic leukemia. This rearrangement joins TRBV5-1 to TRBJ2-2; 13 bases line up with TRBD2. The chain's CDR3 is CASRPGLAGDTGELFF. In nucleotides, the CDR3 is TGCGCCAGCAGACCCGGACTAGCGGGAGACACCGGGGAGCTGTTTTTT.